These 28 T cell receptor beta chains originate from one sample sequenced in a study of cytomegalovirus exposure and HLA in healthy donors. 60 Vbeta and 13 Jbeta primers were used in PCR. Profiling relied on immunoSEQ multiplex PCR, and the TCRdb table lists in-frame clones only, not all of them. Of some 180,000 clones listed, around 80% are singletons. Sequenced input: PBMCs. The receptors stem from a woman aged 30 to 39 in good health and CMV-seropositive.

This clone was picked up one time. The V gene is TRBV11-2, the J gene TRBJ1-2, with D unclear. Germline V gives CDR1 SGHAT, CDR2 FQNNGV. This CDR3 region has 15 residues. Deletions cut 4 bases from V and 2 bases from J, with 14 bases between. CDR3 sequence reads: CASSSPSGRNYGYTF. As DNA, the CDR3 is TGTGCCAGCAGCTCGCCGTCCGGGAGAAACTATGGCTACACCTTC.

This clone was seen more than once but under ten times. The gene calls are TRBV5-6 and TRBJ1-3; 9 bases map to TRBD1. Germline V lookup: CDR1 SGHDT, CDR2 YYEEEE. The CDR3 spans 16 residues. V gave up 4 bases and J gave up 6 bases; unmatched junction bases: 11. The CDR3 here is CASSGAGQGEENTIYF. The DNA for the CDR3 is TGTGCCAGCAGCGGGGCGGGACAGGGTGAGGAAAACACCATATATTTT.

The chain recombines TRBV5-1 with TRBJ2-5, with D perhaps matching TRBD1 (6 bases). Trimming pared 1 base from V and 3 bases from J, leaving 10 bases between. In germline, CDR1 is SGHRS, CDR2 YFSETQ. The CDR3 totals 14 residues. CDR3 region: CASSLNRAKETQYF. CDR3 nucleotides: TGCGCCAGCAGCTTGAACAGGGCTAAAGAGACCCAGTACTTC.

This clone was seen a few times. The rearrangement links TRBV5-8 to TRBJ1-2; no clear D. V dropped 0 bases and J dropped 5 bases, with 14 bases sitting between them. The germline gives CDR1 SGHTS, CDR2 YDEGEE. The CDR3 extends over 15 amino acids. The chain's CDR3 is CASSLGLAGGYGYTF. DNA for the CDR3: TGTGCCAGCAGCTTGGGTCTGGCAGGAGGTTATGGCTACACCTTC. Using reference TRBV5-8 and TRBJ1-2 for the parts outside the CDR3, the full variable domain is EAGVTQSPTHLIKTRGQQATLRCSPISGHTSVYWYQQALGLGLQFLLWYDEGEERNRGNFPPRFSGRQFPNYSSELNVNALELEDSALYLCASSLGLAGGYGYTFGSGTRLTVV.

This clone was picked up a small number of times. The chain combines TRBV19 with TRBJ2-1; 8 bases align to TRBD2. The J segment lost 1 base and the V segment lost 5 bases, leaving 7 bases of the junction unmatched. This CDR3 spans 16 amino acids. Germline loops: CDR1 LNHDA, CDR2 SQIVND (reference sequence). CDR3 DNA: TGTGCCAGTAGTCTTACTAGCGGTGGTTCCTACAATGAGCAGTTCTTC. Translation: CASSLTSGGSYNEQFF.

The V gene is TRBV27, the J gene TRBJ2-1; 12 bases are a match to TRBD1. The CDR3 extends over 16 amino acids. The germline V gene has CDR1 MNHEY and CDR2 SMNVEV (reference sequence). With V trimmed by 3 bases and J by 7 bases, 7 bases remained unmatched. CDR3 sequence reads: CASSLGPGQGANEQFF. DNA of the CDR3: TGTGCCAGCAGTTTGGGTCCGGGACAGGGGGCGAATGAGCAGTTCTTC.

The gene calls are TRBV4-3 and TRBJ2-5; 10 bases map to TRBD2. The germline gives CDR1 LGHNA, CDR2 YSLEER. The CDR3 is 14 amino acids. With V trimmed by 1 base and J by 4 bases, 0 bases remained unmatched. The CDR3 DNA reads TGCGCCAGCAGCCAAGGGACTAGCGGAGAGACCCAGTACTTC. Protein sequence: CASSQGTSGETQYF.

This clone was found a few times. The CDR3 protein is CASIPLAGGKDTQYF. CDR3 sequence (DNA): TGTGCCAGCATCCCACTAGCGGGGGGTAAGGATACGCAGTATTTT. The gene calls are TRBV21-1 and TRBJ2-3; the table's D call, TRBD2, has no DNA check behind it. TRBV21-1 is recorded as a pseudogene. This CDR3 contains 15 residues.

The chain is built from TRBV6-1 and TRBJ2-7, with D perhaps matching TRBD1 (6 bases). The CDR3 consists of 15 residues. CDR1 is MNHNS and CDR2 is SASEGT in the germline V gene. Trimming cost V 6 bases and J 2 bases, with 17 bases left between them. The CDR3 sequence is CASSQQGTSAYEQYF. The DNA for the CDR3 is TGTGCCAGCAGCCAGCAGGGGACATCCGCCTACGAGCAGTACTTC.

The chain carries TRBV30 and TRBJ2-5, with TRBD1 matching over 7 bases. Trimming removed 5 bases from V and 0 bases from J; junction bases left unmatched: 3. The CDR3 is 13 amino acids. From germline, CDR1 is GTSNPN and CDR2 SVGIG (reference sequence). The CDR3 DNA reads TGTGCCTGGGGAACAGGGGACCAAGAGACCCAGTACTTC. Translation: CAWGTGDQETQYF.

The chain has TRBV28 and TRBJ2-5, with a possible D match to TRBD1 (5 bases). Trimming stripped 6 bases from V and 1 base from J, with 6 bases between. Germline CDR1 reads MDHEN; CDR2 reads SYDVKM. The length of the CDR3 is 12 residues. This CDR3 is CASSRVQETQYF. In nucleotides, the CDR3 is TGTGCCAGCAGCAGGGTCCAAGAGACCCAGTACTTC.

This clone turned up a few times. CDR3 DNA sequence: TGTGCCAGCAGCGTTAACAGGGGGGATTCACCCCTCCACTTT. The encoded protein is CASSVNRGDSPLHF. The gene calls are TRBV9 and TRBJ1-6; 8 bases are shared with TRBD1. Unmatched junction bases numbered 3, after V lost 2 bases and J lost 8 bases. The CDR3 has 14 residues. Germline CDR1 reads SGDLS; CDR2 reads YYNGEE.

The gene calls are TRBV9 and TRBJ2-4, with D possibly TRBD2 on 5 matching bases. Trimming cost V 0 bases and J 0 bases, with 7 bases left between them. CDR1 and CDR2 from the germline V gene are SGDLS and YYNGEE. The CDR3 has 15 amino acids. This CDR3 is CASSVGRGAKNIQYF. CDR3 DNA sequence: TGTGCCAGCAGCGTAGGTCGGGGAGCCAAAAACATTCAGTACTTC. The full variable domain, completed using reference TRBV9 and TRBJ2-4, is DSGVTQTPKHLITATGQRVTLRCSPRSGDLSVYWYQQSLDQGLQFLIQYYNGEERAKGNILERFSAQQFPDLHSELNLSSLELGDSALYFCASSVGRGAKNIQYFGAGTRLSVL.

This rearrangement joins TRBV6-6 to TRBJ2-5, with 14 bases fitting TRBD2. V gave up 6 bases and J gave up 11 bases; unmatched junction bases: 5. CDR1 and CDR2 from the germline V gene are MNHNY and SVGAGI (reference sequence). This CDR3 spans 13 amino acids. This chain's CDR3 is CASSTTSGGEQYF. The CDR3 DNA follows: TGTGCCAGCAGCACGACTAGCGGGGGGGAGCAGTACTTC.

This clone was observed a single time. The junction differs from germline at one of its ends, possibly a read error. DNA of the CDR3: TGTGCCAGCAGCCTAGCCGAGGGAAAACTGTTTTTT. This codes for CASSLAEGKLFF. The gene calls are TRBV7-9 and TRBJ1-4; D gene ambiguous. The CDR3 has 12 residues. The germline V gene encodes CDR1 SEHNR and CDR2 FQNEAQ (reference sequence).

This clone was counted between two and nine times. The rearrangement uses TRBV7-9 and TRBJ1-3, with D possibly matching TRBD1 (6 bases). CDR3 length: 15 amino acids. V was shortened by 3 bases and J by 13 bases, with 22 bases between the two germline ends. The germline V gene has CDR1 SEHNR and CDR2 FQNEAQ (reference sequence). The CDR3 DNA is TGTGCCAGCAGCTTCTACCGGGACAACCCCGCTTCGATATATTTT. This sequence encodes CASSFYRDNPASIYF.

In DNA form, the CDR3 reads TGTGCCAGCAATACCAGGGGTTCACTAGCCAAAAACATTCAGTACTTC. This gives the protein CASNTRGSLAKNIQYF. The chain has TRBV27 and TRBJ2-4, with a weak D call TRBD1 (6 bases). The germline gives CDR1 MNHEY, CDR2 SMNVEV (reference sequence). CDR3 length: 16 amino acids. Trimming pared 7 bases from V and 0 bases from J, leaving 16 bases between.

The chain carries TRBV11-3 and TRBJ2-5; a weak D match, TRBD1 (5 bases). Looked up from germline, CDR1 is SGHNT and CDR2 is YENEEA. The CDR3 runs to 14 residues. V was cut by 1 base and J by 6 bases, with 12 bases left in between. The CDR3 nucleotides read TGTGCCAGCAGCTTAGTTTCGTCAGGGAAGACCCAGTACTTC. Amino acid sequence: CASSLVSSGKTQYF.

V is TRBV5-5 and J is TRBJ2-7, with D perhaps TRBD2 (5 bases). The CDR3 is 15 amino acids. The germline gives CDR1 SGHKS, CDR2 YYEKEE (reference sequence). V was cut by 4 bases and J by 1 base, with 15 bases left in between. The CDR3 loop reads CASSGYGLTSYEQYF. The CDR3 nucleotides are TGTGCCAGCAGCGGATACGGACTCACATCCTACGAGCAGTACTTC.

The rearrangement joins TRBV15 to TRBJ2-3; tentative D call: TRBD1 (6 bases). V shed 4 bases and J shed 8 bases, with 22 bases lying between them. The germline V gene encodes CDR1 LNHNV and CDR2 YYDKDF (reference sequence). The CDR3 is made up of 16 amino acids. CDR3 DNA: TGTGCCACCAGCACACCCCTGGGGGCCCCATACGGTACGCAGTATTTT. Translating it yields CATSTPLGAPYGTQYF. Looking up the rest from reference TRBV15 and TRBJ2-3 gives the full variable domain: DAMVIQNPRYQVTQFGKPVTLSCSQTLNHNVMYWYQQKSSQAPKLLFHYYDKDFNNEADTPDNFQSRRPNTSFCFLDIRSPGLGDTAMYLCATSTPLGAPYGTQYFGPGTRLTVL.

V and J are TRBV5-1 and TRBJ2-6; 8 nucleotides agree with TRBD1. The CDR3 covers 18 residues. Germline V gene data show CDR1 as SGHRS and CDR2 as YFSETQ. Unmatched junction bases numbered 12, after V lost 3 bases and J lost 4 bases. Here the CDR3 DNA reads TGCGCCAGCAGCTCCGGGACAGGTCCGGCGGGGGGGGCCAACGTCCTGACTTTC. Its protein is CASSSGTGPAGGANVLTF.

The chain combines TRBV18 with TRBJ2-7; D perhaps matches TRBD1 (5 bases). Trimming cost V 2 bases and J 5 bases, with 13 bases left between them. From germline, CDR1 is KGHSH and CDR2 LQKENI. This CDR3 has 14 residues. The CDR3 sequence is CASSPAQGDNEQYF. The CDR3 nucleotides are TGTGCCAGCTCACCAGCCCAGGGTGATAACGAGCAGTACTTC.

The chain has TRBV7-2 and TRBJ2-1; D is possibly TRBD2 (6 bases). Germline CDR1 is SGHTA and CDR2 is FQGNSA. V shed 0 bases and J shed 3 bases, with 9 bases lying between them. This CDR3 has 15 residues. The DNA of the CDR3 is TGTGCCAGCAGCTTAGCGGGGGGAATCTACAATGAGCAGTTCTTC. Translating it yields CASSLAGGIYNEQFF.

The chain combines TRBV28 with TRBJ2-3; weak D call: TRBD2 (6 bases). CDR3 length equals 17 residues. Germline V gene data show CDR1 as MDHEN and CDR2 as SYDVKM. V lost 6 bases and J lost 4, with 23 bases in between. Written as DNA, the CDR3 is TGTGCCAGCAGCACCATTCGCCGGGGGTTTTCCGCAGATACGCAGTATTTT. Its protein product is CASSTIRRGFSADTQYF.

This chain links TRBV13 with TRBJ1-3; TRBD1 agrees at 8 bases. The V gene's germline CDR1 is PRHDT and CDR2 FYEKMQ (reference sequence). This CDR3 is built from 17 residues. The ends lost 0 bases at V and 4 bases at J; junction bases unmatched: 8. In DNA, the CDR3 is TGTGCCAGCAGCTTAGGGGACAGGGCGAGCAGCGGAAACACCATATATTTT. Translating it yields CASSLGDRASSGNTIYF.

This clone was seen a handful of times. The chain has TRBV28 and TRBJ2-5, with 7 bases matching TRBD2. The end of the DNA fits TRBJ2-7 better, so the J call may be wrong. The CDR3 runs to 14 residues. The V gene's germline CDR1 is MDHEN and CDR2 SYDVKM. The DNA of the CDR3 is TGTGCCAGCAGTTTTCGCGGGGGACGGTACGAGCAGTACTTC. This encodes CASSFRGGRYEQYF.

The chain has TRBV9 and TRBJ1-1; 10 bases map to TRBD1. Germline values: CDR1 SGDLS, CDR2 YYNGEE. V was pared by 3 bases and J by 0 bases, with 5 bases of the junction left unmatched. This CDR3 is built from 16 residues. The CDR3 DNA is TGTGCCAGCAGCGCAGGGACAGGGGACATGAACACTGAAGCTTTCTTT. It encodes CASSAGTGDMNTEAFF.

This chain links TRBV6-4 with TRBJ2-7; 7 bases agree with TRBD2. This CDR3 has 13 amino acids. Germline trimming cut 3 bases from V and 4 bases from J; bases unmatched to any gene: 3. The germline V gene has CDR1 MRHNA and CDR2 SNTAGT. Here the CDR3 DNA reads TGTGCCAGCAGTGAGTGGGGGGGGTACGAGCAGTACTTC. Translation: CASSEWGGYEQYF.